This TCR beta chain originates from a study of blood T cells in healthy people across ages. CDR3 length: 15 amino acids. The V end was cut by 6 bases, the J end by 8 bases, with 19 bases between. No fewer than 6 micrograms of total RNA were isolated from every sample. In its sample, this clonotype was seen a few times. With a J-beta primer mix and a sample-barcoded 5' primer, a second PCR ran about 7 to 12 cycles. The authors tagged each cDNA molecule using a template-switch adaptor with 12 random nucleotides. Every sample gave at least 3 million paired-end reads containing CDR3. TCRdb itself ran the 5' RACE reads through MiXCR, one entry per CDR3 protein. This sample yields 850,000 to 1,100,000 distinct CDR3 sequences, of which roughly two fifths are seen a single time; around 12% belongs to the top ten.

Sequencing was carried out using blood. The receptor's source is a man younger than 35 in good health. The chain links TRBV12-3 or TRBV12-4 to TRBJ1-4; tentative D call: TRBD1 (6 bases). The CDR3 spells CASSPPGGLREKLFF. DNA of the CDR3: TGTGCCAGCAGCCCCCCCGGGGGGCTTCGCGAAAAACTGTTTTTT.